This TCR beta chain was observed in a study of T cells in localized non-small cell lung cancer. Whole-study results and caveats: Elevated blood T cell density was associated with longer overall survival.

CDR1 MNHNS and CDR2 SASEGT come from the germline V gene. The CDR3 has 15 amino acids. V was pared by 2 bases and J by 3 bases, with 6 bases of the junction left unmatched. Generated by immunoSEQ multiplex PCR, the TCRdb table keeps only in-frame clones and is missing some. The data contain around 92,000 clones, roughly 91% of them singletons. This clone was seen a single time. What it binds is not known. The chain uses TRBV6-1 and TRBJ1-2; 7 bases fit TRBD1. The sequence was obtained from a woman aged 35 to 75 with stage II squamous cell lung carcinoma. Source: PBMCs, taken before any cancer treatment. The DNA for the CDR3 is TGTGCCAGCAGTGAAAGGGCCAGGGGGTACTATGGCTACACCTTC. Translating gives CASSERARGYYGYTF.